Listed below are T cell receptor beta chains from one sample, sequenced in a study of OX40 agonist ivuxolimab in advanced cancers. Here immunoSEQ multiplex PCR was the method, and the copy in TCRdb shows in-frame clones only, minus some. Of approximately 49,000 clones in the sample, about 85% are singletons; the top ten hold approximately 20%. The sample here was CD4+ or CD8+ T cells sorted from blood, taken in a trial of the OX40 agonist ivuxolimab. Receptors were obtained from an adult with an advanced solid tumor such as melanoma, head and neck, liver or kidney cancer. The CDR3 runs from the conserved cysteine through the conserved F or W. A D gene is named only where the DNA matches it firmly. Clone size is not always given. Where it is, it says once, few, many or a class for expanded clones.

d_gene: NA; len: 15; abundance: once; v_gene: TRBV30; j_gene: TRBJ1-2; CDR3nt: TGTGCCTGGAGTGACGACCCTGGGCAGGGAGGCGGCTACACCTTC; CDR3aa: CAWSDDPGQGGGYTF
d_gene: NA; len: 14; abundance: NA; v_gene: TRBV19; j_gene: TRBJ1-5; CDR3nt: TGTGCCAGTAGTACACAGGGACGCAATCAGCCCCAGCATTTT; CDR3aa: CASSTQGRNQPQHF
d_gene: NA; len: 17; abundance: few; v_gene: TRBV4-2; j_gene: TRBJ1-4; CDR3nt: TGTGCCAGCAGCCAAGATGGCGGGGGGTCAACTAATGAAAAACTGTTTTTT; CDR3aa: CASSQDGGGSTNEKLFF
d_gene: TRBD2; len: 17; abundance: NA; v_gene: TRBV5-6; j_gene: TRBJ2-1; CDR3nt: TGTGCCAGCAGCTTGAGGGCGGGGGTTACCTCCTACAATGAGCAGTTCTTC; CDR3aa: CASSLRAGVTSYNEQFF
d_gene: TRBD1; len: 17; abundance: NA; v_gene: TRBV9; j_gene: TRBJ2-3; CDR3nt: TGTGCCAGCAGCCCCGGGACAGGGGGCCTACTCACGAATACGCAGTATTTT; CDR3aa: CASSPGTGGLLTNTQYF
d_gene: NA; len: 14; abundance: NA; v_gene: TRBV7-9; j_gene: TRBJ1-1; CDR3nt: TGTGCCAGCAGCTTCTCGACAGAGAACACTGAAGCTTTCTTT; CDR3aa: CASSFSTENTEAFF
d_gene: TRBD1; len: 15; abundance: NA; v_gene: TRBV13; j_gene: TRBJ2-2; CDR3nt: TGTGCCAGCAGCATGGGGACAGCGAACACCGGGGAGCTGTTTTTT; CDR3aa: CASSMGTANTGELFF
d_gene: TRBD2; len: 16; abundance: NA; v_gene: TRBV5-1; j_gene: TRBJ2-5; CDR3nt: TGCGCCAGCAGCTTGTACCCTAGCGGGGGACAAGAGACCCAGTACTTC; CDR3aa: CASSLYPSGGQETQYF
d_gene: NA; len: 13; abundance: NA; v_gene: TRBV9; j_gene: TRBJ1-1; CDR3nt: TGTGCCAGCAGCGTAGACGGGGACACTGAAGCTTTCTTT; CDR3aa: CASSVDGDTEAFF
d_gene: TRBD1; len: 14; abundance: NA; v_gene: TRBV28; j_gene: TRBJ1-2; CDR3nt: TGTGCCAGCACCTGGGACAGGGCCCACTATGGCTACACCTTC; CDR3aa: CASTWDRAHYGYTF
d_gene: TRBD2; len: 18; abundance: NA; v_gene: TRBV2; j_gene: TRBJ2-5; CDR3nt: TGTGCCAGCAGTGAACTCACTAGCGGGGGTCCCGGACAAGAGACCCAGTACTTC; CDR3aa: CASSELTSGGPGQETQYF
d_gene: NA; len: 13; abundance: few; v_gene: TRBV27; j_gene: TRBJ2-5; CDR3nt: TGTGCCAGCAGTTTACAACACCGGGAGACCCAGTACTTC; CDR3aa: CASSLQHRETQYF
d_gene: NA; len: 17; abundance: NA; v_gene: TRBV25-1; j_gene: TRBJ1-6; CDR3nt: TGTGCCAGCAGTGAATATTTCCCTTCAAAGTTTGGTTCACCCCTCCACTTT; CDR3aa: CASSEYFPSKFGSPLHF
d_gene: NA; len: 14; abundance: NA; v_gene: TRBV2; j_gene: TRBJ1-2; CDR3nt: TGTGCCAGCAGTACGGGTGGGCTCCTCTATGGCTACACCTTC; CDR3aa: CASSTGGLLYGYTF
d_gene: NA; len: 15; abundance: NA; v_gene: TRBV29-1; j_gene: TRBJ1-2; CDR3nt: TGCAGCGTTGGTTTGGGGGAGCCAGCTAACTATGGCTACACCTTC; CDR3aa: CSVGLGEPANYGYTF
d_gene: NA; len: 15; abundance: NA; v_gene: TRBV7-9; j_gene: TRBJ1-4; CDR3nt: TGTGCCAGCAGCGCCCCGGGACAACTAAGGGAAAAACTGTTTTTT; CDR3aa: CASSAPGQLREKLFF
d_gene: NA; len: 14; abundance: NA; v_gene: TRBV7-3; j_gene: TRBJ1-1; CDR3nt: TGTGCCAGCAGCTTCGCTGGGGGACGCACTGAAGCTTTCTTT; CDR3aa: CASSFAGGRTEAFF
d_gene: NA; len: 11; abundance: NA; v_gene: TRBV19; j_gene: TRBJ2-1; CDR3nt: TGTGCCAGTAGTACCCCCAATGAGCAGTTCTTC; CDR3aa: CASSTPNEQFF
d_gene: NA; len: 14; abundance: NA; v_gene: TRBV9; j_gene: TRBJ2-7; CDR3nt: TGTGCCAGCAGCGTAGCGGGGGCGCCCTACGAGCAGTACTTC; CDR3aa: CASSVAGAPYEQYF
d_gene: TRBD1; len: 18; abundance: once; v_gene: TRBV4-1; j_gene: TRBJ1-2; CDR3nt: TGCGCCAGCAGCCAAGATGTGACAGGGGGCGCGTTTATTTATGGCTACACCTTC; CDR3aa: CASSQDVTGGAFIYGYTF
d_gene: NA; len: 13; abundance: NA; v_gene: TRBV4-3; j_gene: TRBJ2-3; CDR3nt: TGCGCCAGCAGCCAAGTTTCCGCGGATACGCAGTATTTT; CDR3aa: CASSQVSADTQYF
d_gene: TRBD2; len: 14; abundance: once; v_gene: TRBV6-6; j_gene: TRBJ2-3; CDR3nt: TGTGCCGGCAGCCCCGGACTAGCAAGAGATACGCAGTATTTT; CDR3aa: CAGSPGLARDTQYF